This entry concerns a single TCR beta chain. A second roughly 6 to 12 cycle PCR used barcoded and J-beta primers. TCRdb itself ran the 5' RACE reads through MiXCR, one entry per CDR3 protein. The sample has over 500,000 distinct CDR3 sequences, about 26% seen once. The V gene lost 1 base and the J gene lost 3 bases, with 12 bases spanning the gap. This CDR3 has 15 amino acids. Germline values: CDR1 LGHNA, CDR2 YSLEER. Healthy Caucasians from Russia aged roughly 6 to 95 served as donors. The entry originates in a study of blood T cells in healthy people across ages. The same sample was also used in a study of T cells of mothers and their children.

The clonotype comes from a boy between 2 and 10 years old in good health. Sequencing was done on a sample of blood. This sequence joins TRBV4-3 and TRBJ1-2; no clear D gene. The CDR3 DNA reads as TGCGCCAGCAGCCAAGCGAGGACTGGCGACTATGGCTACACCTTC. Its protein product is CASSQARTGDYGYTF.